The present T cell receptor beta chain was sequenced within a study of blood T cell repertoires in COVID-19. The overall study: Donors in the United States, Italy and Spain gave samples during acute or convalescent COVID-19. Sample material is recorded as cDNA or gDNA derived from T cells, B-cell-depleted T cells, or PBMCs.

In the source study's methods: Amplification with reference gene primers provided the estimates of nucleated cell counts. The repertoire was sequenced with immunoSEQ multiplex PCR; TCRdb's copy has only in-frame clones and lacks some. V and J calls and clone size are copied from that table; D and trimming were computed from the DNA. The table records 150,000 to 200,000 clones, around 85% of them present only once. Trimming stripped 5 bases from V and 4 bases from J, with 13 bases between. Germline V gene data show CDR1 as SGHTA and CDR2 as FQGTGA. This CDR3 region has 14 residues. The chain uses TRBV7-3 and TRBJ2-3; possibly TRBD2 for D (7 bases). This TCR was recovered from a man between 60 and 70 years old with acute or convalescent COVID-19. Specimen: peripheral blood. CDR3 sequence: CASSRTGGADTQYF. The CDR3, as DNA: TGTGCCAGCAGCCGGACGGGGGGCGCAGATACGCAGTATTTT.